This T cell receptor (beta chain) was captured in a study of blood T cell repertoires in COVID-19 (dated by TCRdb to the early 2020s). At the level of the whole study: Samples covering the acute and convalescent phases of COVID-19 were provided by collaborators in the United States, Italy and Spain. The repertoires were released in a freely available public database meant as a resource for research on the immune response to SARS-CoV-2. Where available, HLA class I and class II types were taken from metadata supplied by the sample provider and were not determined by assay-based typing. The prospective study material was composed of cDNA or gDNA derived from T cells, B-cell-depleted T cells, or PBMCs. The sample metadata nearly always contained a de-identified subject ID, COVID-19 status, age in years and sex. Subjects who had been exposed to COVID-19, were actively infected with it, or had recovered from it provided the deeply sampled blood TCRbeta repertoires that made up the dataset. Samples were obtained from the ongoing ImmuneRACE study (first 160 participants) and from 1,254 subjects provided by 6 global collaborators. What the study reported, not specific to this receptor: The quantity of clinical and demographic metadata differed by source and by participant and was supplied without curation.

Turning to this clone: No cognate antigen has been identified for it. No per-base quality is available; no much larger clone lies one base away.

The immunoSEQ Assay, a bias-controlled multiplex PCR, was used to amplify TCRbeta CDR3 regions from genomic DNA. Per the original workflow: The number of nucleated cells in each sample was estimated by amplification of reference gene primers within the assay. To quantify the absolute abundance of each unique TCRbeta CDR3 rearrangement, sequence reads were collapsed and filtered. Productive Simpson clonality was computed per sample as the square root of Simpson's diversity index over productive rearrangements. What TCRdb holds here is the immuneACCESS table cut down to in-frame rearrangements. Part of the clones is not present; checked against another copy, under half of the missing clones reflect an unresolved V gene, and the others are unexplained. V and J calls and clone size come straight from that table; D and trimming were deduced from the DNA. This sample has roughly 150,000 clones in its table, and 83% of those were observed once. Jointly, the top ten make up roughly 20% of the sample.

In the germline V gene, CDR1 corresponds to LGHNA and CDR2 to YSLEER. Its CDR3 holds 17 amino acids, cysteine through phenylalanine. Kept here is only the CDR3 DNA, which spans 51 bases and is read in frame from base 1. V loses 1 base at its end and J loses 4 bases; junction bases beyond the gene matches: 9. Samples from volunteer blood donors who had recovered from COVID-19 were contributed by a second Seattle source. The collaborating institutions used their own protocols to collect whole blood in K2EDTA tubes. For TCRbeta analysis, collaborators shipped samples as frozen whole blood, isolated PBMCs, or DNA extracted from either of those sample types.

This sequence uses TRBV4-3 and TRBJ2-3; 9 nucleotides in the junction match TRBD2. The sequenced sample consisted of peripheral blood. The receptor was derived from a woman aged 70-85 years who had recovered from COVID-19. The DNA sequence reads TGCGCCAGCAGCCAAGTGGCTAGCGGGATCTCGGCAGATACGCAGTATTTT. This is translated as CASSQVASGISADTQYF.